Each of the 23 T cell receptor beta chains below was sequenced from the same sample in a study of T cells in Graves' hyperthyroidism and ophthalmopathy. Amplification of TCR beta CDR3 regions used RNA as the template. Initially, a first-round RT-PCR of the TCR CDR3 employed the HTBI primer set. TCRdb recomputed calls from the multiplex PCR reads with MiXCR, one row per CDR3 protein. This sample carries 750,000 to 900,000 distinct CDR3 sequences, approximately 40% of them seen once, and the ten largest clones take 8.9%. Sequenced material: blood. The receptor source for this set is a man younger than 35 with Graves' hyperthyroidism.

This clonotype was seen ten or more times. The genes are TRBV29-1 and TRBJ1-2, with a possible D match to TRBD1 (5 bases). The CDR3 is 11 amino acids. The ends were cut back, 4 bases at V and 8 bases at J, with 11 bases in the middle. Germline lookup yields CDR1 SQVTM and CDR2 ANQGSEA. The CDR3 reads CSVAGFYGYTF. The CDR3 DNA is TGCAGCGTTGCAGGGTTCTACGGCTACACCTTC. Together with reference TRBV29-1 and TRBJ1-2, the CDR3 gives the full variable domain: SAVISQKPSRDICQRGTSLTIQCQVDSQVTMMFWYRQQPGQSLTLIATANQGSEATYESGFVIDKFPISRPNLTFSTLTVSNMSPEDSSIYLCSVAGFYGYTFGSGTRLTVV.

This clonotype has a count of ten or more. The chain couples TRBV5-1 to TRBJ1-4, with no clear D. Trimming took 3 bases from V and 11 from J, leaving 17 bases between them. The CDR3 sequence is 14 residues long. CDR1 and CDR2 from the germline V gene are SGHRS and YFSETQ. The CDR3, as DNA: TGCGCCAGCAGCTCCGGAGGGATAGGAGATAAACTGTTTTTT. It encodes CASSSGGIGDKLFF. The entire variable domain, with the rest obtained from reference TRBV5-1 and TRBJ1-4, is as follows: KAGVTQTPRYLIKTRGQQVTLSCSPISGHRSVSWYQQTPGQGLQFLFEYFSETQRNKGNFPGRFSGRQFSNSRSEMNVSTLELGDSALYLCASSSGGIGDKLFFGSGTQLSVL.

The V call is TRBV5-6, the J call TRBJ2-7; 11 positions match TRBD2. This CDR3 region has 15 residues. CDR1 is SGHDT and CDR2 is YYEEEE in the germline V gene. With 2 bases clipped from V and 3 bases from J, the junction kept 4 bases outside the gene matches. CDR3 region: CASSFSSGRYYEQYF. In nucleotides, the CDR3 is TGTGCCAGCAGCTTTTCTAGCGGGAGGTACTACGAGCAGTACTTC.

This clonotype was counted a few times. A read error may account for a junction end that differs from germline. This chain connects TRBV5-1 to TRBJ2-7; TRBD2 is a possible D gene (5 bases). Germline lookup yields CDR1 SGHRS and CDR2 YFSETQ. This CDR3 comprises 11 residues. CDR3 DNA: TGTGCCAGCAGCTTGGCGGGTCGGCGGGTCTTC. This sequence encodes CASSLAGRRVF.

The table lists this clonotype with many counts. The chain carries TRBV9 and TRBJ1-1, with D maybe TRBD1 (5 bases). The CDR3 contains 13 residues. With 2 bases removed from V and 5 bases from J, the gap between germline ends came to 10 bases. Germline CDR1 SGDLS, CDR2 YYNGEE. DNA of the CDR3: TGTGCCAGCAGCGTTGAAGGGGAGACTGAAGCTTTCTTT. Translated: CASSVEGETEAFF.

J is TRBJ1-2 and V is TRBV9, with D unclear. Trimming took 7 bases from V and 4 from J, leaving 8 bases between them. CDR3 length: 11 residues. CDR1 is SGDLS, CDR2 YYNGEE, per germline. The CDR3 region is CASRQVYGYTF. CDR3 in DNA: TGTGCCAGCCGGCAAGTCTATGGCTACACCTTC.

The chain combines TRBV7-6 with TRBJ2-2; 8 bases agree with TRBD2. The CDR3 runs to 14 residues. V was pared by 5 bases and J by 3 bases, with 2 bases of the junction left unmatched. Germline V gene lookup returns CDR1 SGHVS and CDR2 FNYEAQ. The CDR3 region has the DNA TGTGCCAGCAGCCCTAGCGGGTACACCGGGGAGCTGTTTTTT. Residues: CASSPSGYTGELFF. Full variable domain (remainder filled in from reference TRBV7-6 and TRBJ2-2): GAGVSQSPRYKVTKRGQDVALRCDPISGHVSLYWYRQALGQGPEFLTYFNYEAQQDKSGLPNDRFSAERPEGSISTLTIQRTEQRDSAMYRCASSPSGYTGELFFGEGSRLTVL.

This rearrangement joins TRBV4-1 to TRBJ2-2; no reliable D call. The CDR3 runs 14 residues. Germline V CDR1 and CDR2: MGHRA, YSYEKL. V was pared by 0 bases and J by 5 bases, with 7 bases between. The CDR3 nucleotides are TGCGCCAGCAGCCAAGATCCTAGGACCGGGGAGCTGTTTTTT. It specifies CASSQDPRTGELFF.

This clonotype has ten or more counts. The chain is built from TRBV20-1 and TRBJ1-2; the D gene is possibly TRBD1 (6 bases). Germline values: CDR1 DFQATT, CDR2 SNEGSKA (reference sequence). With 4 bases removed from V and 3 bases from J, the gap between germline ends came to 15 bases. This CDR3 region has 14 residues. As DNA, the CDR3 is TGCAGTGCTACCCTGGGGGGCCTGGACTATGGCTACACCTTC. Protein product: CSATLGGLDYGYTF.

V usage is TRBV5-1 and J usage is TRBJ2-6; D might be TRBD2 (5 bases). There are 17 residues in the CDR3. In germline, CDR1 is SGHRS, CDR2 YFSETQ. The V end lost 1 base, the J end lost 0 bases, and 11 bases lay between the germline ends. CDR3 bases: TGCGCCAGCAGCTTGAGGAGGCAAGGCTCTGGGGCCAACGTCCTGACTTTC. Encoded protein: CASSLRRQGSGANVLTF.

J is TRBJ1-2 and V is TRBV2, with D maybe TRBD1 (6 bases). Per germline, CDR1 SNHLY and CDR2 FYNNEI. V was shortened by 4 bases and J by 7 bases, with 16 bases between the two germline ends. This CDR3 region has 14 residues. CDR3 DNA: TGTGCCAGCAGTGGGCCCGGGACAATCATTGGCTACACCTTC. Its translation: CASSGPGTIIGYTF.

This clonotype was recorded a few times. The rearrangement links TRBV28 to TRBJ2-5, with a tentative D call TRBD1 (6 bases). This CDR3 has 14 residues. Germline V gene data show CDR1 as MDHEN and CDR2 as SYDVKM. V lost 2 bases, J lost 10 bases, and 17 bases lay in between. The CDR3 reads CASSLGTSQESQYF. CDR3 in DNA: TGTGCCAGCAGTTTAGGGACATCCCAGGAAAGCCAGTACTTC.

This clonotype was detected ten times or more. The chain uses TRBV2 and TRBJ2-7; the match to TRBD1 covers 7 bases. The germline V gene has CDR1 SNHLY and CDR2 FYNNEI. The junction had 10 bases not matched to a gene; V was cut back by 8 bases and J by 9 bases. This CDR3 spans 12 amino acids. Here the CDR3 DNA reads TGTGCCAGCGAGACAGGGATGGATGGGCAGTACTTC. Translation: CASETGMDGQYF.

This chain joins TRBV29-1 and TRBJ2-2, with D possibly being TRBD1 (6 bases). The germline V and J ends were trimmed by 1 base and 1 base, with 16 bases remaining between them. This CDR3 has 17 amino acids. Germline V CDR1 and CDR2: SQVTM, ANQGSEA. The CDR3 loop is CSVEGGEGGQNTGELFF. In DNA form, the CDR3 reads TGCAGCGTTGAAGGTGGGGAAGGGGGTCAGAACACCGGGGAGCTGTTTTTT.

This clonotype was found many times. The chain is built from TRBV9 and TRBJ2-5; maybe TRBD2 (5 bases). This CDR3 has 14 amino acids. Germline CDR1 and CDR2: SGDLS and YYNGEE. Trimming took 0 bases from V and 3 from J, leaving 9 bases between them. The CDR3 reads CASSVAAGKETQYF. CDR3 in DNA: TGTGCCAGCAGCGTAGCTGCCGGGAAAGAGACCCAGTACTTC.

Of note for this clonotype: Given the absence of the conserved phenylalanine or tryptophan at the CDR3 end, a read error is likely. The chain joins TRBV5-1 to TRBJ1-1; D gene unclear. The germline V gene encodes CDR1 SGHRS and CDR2 YFSETQ. The CDR3 has 14 residues. V shed 5 bases and J shed 3 bases, with 14 bases lying between them. The chain's CDR3 is CASRHIPRDTEAFS. The CDR3 DNA reads TGCGCCAGCAGACATATCCCTCGGGACACTGAAGCTTTCTCT.

V is TRBV20-1 and J is TRBJ2-6, with unresolved D. V was trimmed by 4 bases and J by 0 bases, leaving 10 bases between them. There are 15 residues in the CDR3. CDR1 is DFQATT and CDR2 is SNEGSKA in the germline V gene (reference sequence). The chain's CDR3 is CSAKGSHSGANVLTF. CDR3 nucleotides: TGCAGTGCTAAAGGTTCTCACTCTGGGGCCAACGTCCTGACTTTC.

Only a few counts were recorded for this clonotype. V usage is TRBV7-9 and J usage is TRBJ2-5, with D possibly matching TRBD2 (6 bases). Trimming stripped 1 base from V and 3 bases from J, with 9 bases between. CDR1 and CDR2 from the germline V gene are SEHNR and FQNEAQ (reference sequence). The CDR3 consists of 14 residues. For the CDR3, the DNA is TGTGCCAGCAGCTTAGTGTGGGGGGAAGAGACCCAGTACTTC. As protein: CASSLVWGEETQYF.

This clonotype was seen at least ten times. This chain joins TRBV9 and TRBJ1-6, with D possibly TRBD1 on 5 matching bases. Germline V gives CDR1 SGDLS, CDR2 YYNGEE. CDR3 length: 14 residues. Deletions cut 4 bases from V and 9 bases from J, with 14 bases between. DNA of the CDR3: TGTGCCAGCAGCAACCGGGGACTCGGTTCACCCCTCCACTTT. Amino acid sequence: CASSNRGLGSPLHF.

This clonotype was detected ten times or more. The rearrangement joins TRBV24-1 to TRBJ2-2; D uncertain. CDR1 and CDR2 from the germline V gene are KGHDR and SFDVKD. The CDR3 has 16 residues. V shed 2 bases and J shed 0 bases, with 9 bases lying between them. CDR3 DNA sequence: TGTGCCACCAGTGATTCCTCACTTTCGAACACCGGGGAGCTGTTTTTT. Its protein is CATSDSSLSNTGELFF.

A note on this clonotype: This may stem from a read error, because a much larger clone lies one nucleotide away. This rearrangement joins TRBV19 to TRBJ1-2; TRBD1 matches at 8 bases. The CDR3 is 13 residues long. Germline V gene data show CDR1 as LNHDA and CDR2 as SQIVND (reference sequence). CDR3 region: CASSPRDRHGHTF. In DNA form, the CDR3 reads TGTGCCAGTAGCCCCCGGGACAGGCATGGCCACACCTTC.

The V call is TRBV11-1, the J call TRBJ2-6; tentatively, D is TRBD1 (5 bases). The CDR3 runs 16 residues. With 5 bases removed from V and 2 bases from J, the gap between germline ends came to 13 bases. The germline V gene encodes CDR1 SGHAT and CDR2 FQDESV (reference sequence). DNA for the CDR3: TGTGCCAGCAGCCCAGGGATGGGGCCTGGGGCCAACGTCCTGACTTTC. Translation gives CASSPGMGPGANVLTF.

This clonotype was observed a handful of times. The chain employs TRBV20-1 and TRBJ2-7; perhaps TRBD1 as D (5 bases). CDR1 is DFQATT and CDR2 is SNEGSKA in the germline V gene (reference sequence). This CDR3 contains 14 residues. The V end lost 0 bases, the J end lost 3 bases, and 12 bases lay between the germline ends. The CDR3 loop is CSARDPQAHYEQYF. The CDR3 DNA sequence: TGCAGTGCTAGAGATCCACAGGCTCACTACGAGCAGTACTTC.